Each of the 2 T cell receptor beta chains below was sequenced from the same sample in a study of cytomegalovirus exposure and HLA in healthy donors. PCR involved 60 Vbeta and 13 Jbeta primers. This table comes from immunoSEQ multiplex PCR, and its TCRdb copy is limited to in-frame clones, with some not included. Seen here are 150,000 to 200,000 clones, 70% to 75% observed once, and the top ten hold under 5.5%. What was sequenced was PBMCs. The receptor source for this set is a man between 18 and 29 years old in good health and CMV-seropositive.

The chain uses TRBV5-1 and TRBJ2-2; the match to TRBD2 covers 10 bases. The CDR3 has 17 residues. CDR1 is SGHRS, CDR2 YFSETQ, per germline. The ends lost 1 base at V and 0 bases at J; junction bases unmatched: 3. CDR3 region: CASSLISGGTNTGELFF. As DNA, the CDR3 is TGCGCCAGCAGCTTGATTAGCGGGGGGACGAACACCGGGGAGCTGTTTTTT.

DNA of the CDR3: TGTGCCAGCAGAGTTATAGCGGGAGAATTCAATGAGCAGTTCTTC. Its translation: CASRVIAGEFNEQFF. J is TRBJ2-1 and V is TRBV2; 9 bases map to TRBD2. Germline V CDR1 and CDR2: SNHLY, FYNNEI. After removal of 6 bases from V and 6 bases from J, the junction contained 9 bases not matched to a gene. The CDR3 spans 15 residues.